The TCR beta chain described here comes from a study of tumor and adjacent non-tumor tissue in lung cancer. Findings of the study overall: Compared with tumor, normal lung showed significantly lower TCR diversity.

No cell sorting was done before RNA was extracted from the tissue. More than 3 cm separated this lung sample from the edge of the tumor. Three rounds of nested PCR, following a modified ARM-PCR protocol, produced the TCRbeta library. Via MiXCR, TCRdb re-called the multiplex PCR reads, giving one row per CDR3 protein. Of 60,000 to 85,000 distinct CDR3 sequences in the sample, less than 85% were seen once. About this clonotype: Its specificity is unknown.

The ends were cut back, 6 bases at V and 9 bases at J, with 20 bases in the middle. This CDR3 has 14 amino acids. Germline V gene data show CDR1 as MNHNY and CDR2 as SVGAGI (reference sequence). The J gene is TRBJ1-2, the V gene TRBV6-6; D is unresolved. The sequence came from a man aged 70-80 years with non-small cell lung cancer. The sample taken for sequencing was distant non-tumor lung tissue. The CDR3 loop reads CASRPRHVSRRYTF. In nucleotides, the CDR3 is TGTGCCAGCAGACCTAGACATGTCTCAAGGCGCTACACCTTC.